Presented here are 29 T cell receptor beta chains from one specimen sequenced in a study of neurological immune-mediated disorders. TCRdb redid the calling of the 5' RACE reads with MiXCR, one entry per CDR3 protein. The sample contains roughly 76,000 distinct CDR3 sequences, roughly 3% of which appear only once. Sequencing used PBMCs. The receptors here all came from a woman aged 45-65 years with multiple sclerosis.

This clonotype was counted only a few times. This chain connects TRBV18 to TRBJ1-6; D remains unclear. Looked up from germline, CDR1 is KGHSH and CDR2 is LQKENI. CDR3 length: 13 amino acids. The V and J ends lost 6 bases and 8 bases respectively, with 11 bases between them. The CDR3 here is CASSPDSDSPLHF. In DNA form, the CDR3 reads TGTGCCAGCTCCCCCGACTCTGATTCACCCCTCCACTTT.

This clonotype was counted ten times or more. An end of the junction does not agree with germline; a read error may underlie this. CDR3 coding DNA: TGTGCCAGCAGACAAGGAAGGGTGGGATTCACCCTCCACTTT. This gives the protein CASRQGRVGFTLHF. The chain couples TRBV3-1 to TRBJ1-6, with D uncertain. The CDR3 runs to 14 residues. Germline V CDR1 and CDR2: LGHDT, YNNKEL (reference sequence).

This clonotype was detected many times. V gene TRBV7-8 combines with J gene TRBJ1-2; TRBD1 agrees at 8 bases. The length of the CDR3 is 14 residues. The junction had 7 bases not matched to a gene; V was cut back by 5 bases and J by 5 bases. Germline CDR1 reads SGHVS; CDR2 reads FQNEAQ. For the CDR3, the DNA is TGTGCCAGCAGCCCGTCCCGACAGGGGTATGGCTACACCTTC. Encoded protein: CASSPSRQGYGYTF.

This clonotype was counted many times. CDR3 DNA sequence: TGTGCCAGCAGTCCGGGAGGCCTGAGGGGCACTGAAGCTTTCTTT. Translated: CASSPGGLRGTEAFF. The chain recombines TRBV12-3 or TRBV12-4 with TRBJ1-1, with D maybe TRBD1 (5 bases). V was pared by 5 bases and J by 4 bases, with 17 bases between. The CDR3 is made up of 15 amino acids.

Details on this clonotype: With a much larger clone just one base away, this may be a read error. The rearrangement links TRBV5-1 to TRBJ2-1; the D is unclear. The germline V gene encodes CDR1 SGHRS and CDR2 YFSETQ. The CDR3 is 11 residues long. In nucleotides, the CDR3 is TGCGACAGCAGCTTGGTTAATGAGCAGTTCTTC. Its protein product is CDSSLVNEQFF.

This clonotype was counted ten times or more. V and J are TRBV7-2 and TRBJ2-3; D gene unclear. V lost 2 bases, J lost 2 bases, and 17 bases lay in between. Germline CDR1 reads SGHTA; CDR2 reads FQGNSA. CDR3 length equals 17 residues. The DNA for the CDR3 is TGTGCCAGCAGCTTATTGAGCCCTCTACTCAACACAGATACGCAGTATTTT. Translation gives CASSLLSPLLNTDTQYF.

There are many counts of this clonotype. The CDR3 DNA reads as TGCGCCAGCAGCGGGCAGGGAACCAACTATGGCTACACCTTC. Its protein product is CASSGQGTNYGYTF. The chain joins TRBV5-1 to TRBJ1-2; TRBD1 might be the D (5 bases). The CDR3 has 14 amino acids. V lost 4 bases and J 2 bases, leaving 12 bases between the germline ends. Germline V gives CDR1 SGHRS, CDR2 YFSETQ.

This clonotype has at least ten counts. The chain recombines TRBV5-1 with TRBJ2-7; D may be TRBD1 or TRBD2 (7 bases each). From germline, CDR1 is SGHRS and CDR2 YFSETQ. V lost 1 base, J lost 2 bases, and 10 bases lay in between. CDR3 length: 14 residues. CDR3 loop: CASSLQGGTYEQYV. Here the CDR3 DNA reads TGCGCCAGCAGCTTGCAGGGGGGGACCTACGAGCAGTACGTC.

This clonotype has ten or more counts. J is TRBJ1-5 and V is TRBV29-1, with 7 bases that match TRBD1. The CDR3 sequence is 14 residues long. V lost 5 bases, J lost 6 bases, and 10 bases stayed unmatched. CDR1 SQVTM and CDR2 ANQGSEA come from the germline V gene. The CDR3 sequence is CSVHPLQGFQPQHF. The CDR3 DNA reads TGCAGCGTTCATCCTCTACAGGGGTTTCAGCCCCAGCATTTT.

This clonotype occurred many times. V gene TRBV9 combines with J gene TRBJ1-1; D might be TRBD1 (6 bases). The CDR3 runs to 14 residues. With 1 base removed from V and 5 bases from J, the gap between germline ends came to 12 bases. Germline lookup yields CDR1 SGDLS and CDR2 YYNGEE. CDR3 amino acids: CASSVSGGGTEAFF. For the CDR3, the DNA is TGTGCCAGCAGCGTATCTGGGGGCGGAACTGAAGCTTTCTTT.

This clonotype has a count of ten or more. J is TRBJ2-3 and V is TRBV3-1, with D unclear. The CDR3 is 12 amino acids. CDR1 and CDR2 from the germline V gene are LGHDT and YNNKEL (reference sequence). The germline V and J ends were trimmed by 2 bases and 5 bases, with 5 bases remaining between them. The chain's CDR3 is CASSQIRDTQYF. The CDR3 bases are TGTGCCAGCAGCCAAATCAGAGATACGCAGTATTTT.

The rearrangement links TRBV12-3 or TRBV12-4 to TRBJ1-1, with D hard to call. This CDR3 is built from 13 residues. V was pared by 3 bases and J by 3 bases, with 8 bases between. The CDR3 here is CASSFRRDTEAFF. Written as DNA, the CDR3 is TGTGCCAGCAGTTTTCGACGGGACACTGAAGCTTTCTTT.

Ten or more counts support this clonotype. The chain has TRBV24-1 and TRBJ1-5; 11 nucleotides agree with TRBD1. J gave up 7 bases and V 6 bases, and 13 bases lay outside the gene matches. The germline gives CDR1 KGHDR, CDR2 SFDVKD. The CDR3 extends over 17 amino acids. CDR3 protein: CATSSSLGTGGGQPQHF. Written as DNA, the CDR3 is TGTGCCACCAGTTCCTCCCTCGGGACAGGGGGAGGACAGCCCCAGCATTTT.

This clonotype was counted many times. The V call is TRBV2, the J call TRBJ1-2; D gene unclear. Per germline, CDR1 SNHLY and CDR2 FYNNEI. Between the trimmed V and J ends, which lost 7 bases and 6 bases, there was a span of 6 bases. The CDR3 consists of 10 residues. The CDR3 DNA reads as TGTGCCAGCAAGGAGGATGGCTACACCTTC. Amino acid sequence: CASKEDGYTF.

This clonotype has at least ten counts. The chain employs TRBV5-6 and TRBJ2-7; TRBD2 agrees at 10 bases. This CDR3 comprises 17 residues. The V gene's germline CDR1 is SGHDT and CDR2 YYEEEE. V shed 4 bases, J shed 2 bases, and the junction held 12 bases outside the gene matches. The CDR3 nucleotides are TGTGCCAGCAGCAGCACTAGCGGGGAAGCTCCAACCTACGAGCAGTACTTC. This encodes CASSSTSGEAPTYEQYF.

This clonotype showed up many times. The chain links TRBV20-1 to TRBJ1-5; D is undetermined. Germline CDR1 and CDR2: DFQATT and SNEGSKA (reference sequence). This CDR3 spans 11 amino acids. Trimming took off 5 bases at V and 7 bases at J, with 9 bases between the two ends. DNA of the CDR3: TGCAGTGCTTCAACGGGACAGCCCCAGCATTTT. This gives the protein CSASTGQPQHF.

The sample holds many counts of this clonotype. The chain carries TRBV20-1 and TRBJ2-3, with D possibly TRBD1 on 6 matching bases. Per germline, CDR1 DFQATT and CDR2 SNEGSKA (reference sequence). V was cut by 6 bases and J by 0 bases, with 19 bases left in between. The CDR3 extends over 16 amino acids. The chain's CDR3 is CSAVGDRDTSTDTQYF. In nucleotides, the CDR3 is TGCAGTGCGGTAGGCGACCGGGACACTAGCACAGATACGCAGTATTTT.

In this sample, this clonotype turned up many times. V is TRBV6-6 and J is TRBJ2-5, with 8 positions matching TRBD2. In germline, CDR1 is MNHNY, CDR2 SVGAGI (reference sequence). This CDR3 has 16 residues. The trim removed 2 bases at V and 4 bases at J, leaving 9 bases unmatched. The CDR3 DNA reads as TGTGCCAGCAGTTACCGTATCGGGGGGGAACGAGAGACCCAGTACTTC. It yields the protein CASSYRIGGERETQYF.

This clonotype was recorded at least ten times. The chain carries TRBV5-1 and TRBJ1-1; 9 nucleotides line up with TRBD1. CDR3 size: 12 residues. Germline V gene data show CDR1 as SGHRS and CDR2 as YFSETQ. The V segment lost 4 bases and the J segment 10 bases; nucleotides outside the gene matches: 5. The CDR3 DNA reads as TGCGCCAGCAGCCTGGACAGGGGCCGAGCTTTCTTT. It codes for CASSLDRGRAFF.

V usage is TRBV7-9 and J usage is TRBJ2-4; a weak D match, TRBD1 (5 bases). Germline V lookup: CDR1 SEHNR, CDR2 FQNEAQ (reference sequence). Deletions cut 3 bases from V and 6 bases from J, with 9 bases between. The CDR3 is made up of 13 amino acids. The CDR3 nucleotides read TGTGCCAGCAGCTTGGTGCAGGGAAACATTCAGTACTTC. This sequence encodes CASSLVQGNIQYF.

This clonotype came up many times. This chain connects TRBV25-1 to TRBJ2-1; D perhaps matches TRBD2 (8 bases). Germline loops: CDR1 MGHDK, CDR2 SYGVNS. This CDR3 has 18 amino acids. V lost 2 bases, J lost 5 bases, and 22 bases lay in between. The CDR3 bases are TGTGCCAGCAGTGAAGGAAGGGGGCTAGCGGGTCCCGACAATGAGCAGTTCTTC. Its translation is CASSEGRGLAGPDNEQFF.

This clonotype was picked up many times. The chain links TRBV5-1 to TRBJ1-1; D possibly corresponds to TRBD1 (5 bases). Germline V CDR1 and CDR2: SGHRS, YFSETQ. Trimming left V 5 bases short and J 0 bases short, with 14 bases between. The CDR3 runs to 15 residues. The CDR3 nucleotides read TGCGCCAGCAGTCCATGGGGGGACGTGAACACTGAAGCTTTCTTT. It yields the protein CASSPWGDVNTEAFF.

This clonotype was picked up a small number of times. CDR3 DNA: TGCGCCAGCAGCCTAAGGACAGGGGATAATTCACCCCTCCACTTT. Translated: CASSLRTGDNSPLHF. The chain carries TRBV5-1 and TRBJ1-6; 9 nucleotides agree with TRBD1. From germline, CDR1 is SGHRS and CDR2 YFSETQ. The CDR3 loop spans 15 amino acids. V was pared by 4 bases and J by 5 bases, with 4 bases of the junction left unmatched.

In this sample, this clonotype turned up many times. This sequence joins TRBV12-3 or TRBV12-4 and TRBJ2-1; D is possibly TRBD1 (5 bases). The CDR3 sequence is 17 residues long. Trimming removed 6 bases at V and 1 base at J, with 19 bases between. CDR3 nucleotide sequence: TGTGCCAGCAGCCCTGATATCGGACAAAGATCCTACAATGAGCAGTTCTTC. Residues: CASSPDIGQRSYNEQFF.

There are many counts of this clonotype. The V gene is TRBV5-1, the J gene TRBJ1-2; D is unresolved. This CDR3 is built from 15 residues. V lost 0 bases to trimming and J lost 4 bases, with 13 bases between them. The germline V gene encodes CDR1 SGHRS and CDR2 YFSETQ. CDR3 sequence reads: CASSLAAGKGYGYTF. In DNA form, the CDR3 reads TGCGCCAGCAGCTTGGCCGCGGGAAAGGGCTATGGCTACACCTTC.

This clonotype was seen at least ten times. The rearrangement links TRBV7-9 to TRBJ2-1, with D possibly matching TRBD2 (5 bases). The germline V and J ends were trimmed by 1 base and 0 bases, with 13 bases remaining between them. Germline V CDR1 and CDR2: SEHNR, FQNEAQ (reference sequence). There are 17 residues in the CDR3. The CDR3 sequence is CASSLGTEALSYNEQFF. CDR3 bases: TGTGCCAGCAGCTTAGGGACGGAGGCCCTCTCCTACAATGAGCAGTTCTTC.

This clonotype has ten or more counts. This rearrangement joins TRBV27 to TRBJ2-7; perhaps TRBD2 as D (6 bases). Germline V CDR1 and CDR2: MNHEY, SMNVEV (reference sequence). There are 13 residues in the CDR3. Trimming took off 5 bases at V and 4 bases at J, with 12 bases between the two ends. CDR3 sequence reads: CASSLTSSYEQYF. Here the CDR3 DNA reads TGTGCCAGCAGTCTTACTAGCTCTTACGAGCAGTACTTC.

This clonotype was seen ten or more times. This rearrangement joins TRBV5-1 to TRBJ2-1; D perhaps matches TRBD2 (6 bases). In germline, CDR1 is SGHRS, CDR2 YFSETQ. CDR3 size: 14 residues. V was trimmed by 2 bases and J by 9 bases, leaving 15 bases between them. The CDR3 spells CASSFMSGRGEQFF. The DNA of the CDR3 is TGCGCCAGCAGCTTTATGTCAGGGCGGGGTGAGCAGTTCTTC.

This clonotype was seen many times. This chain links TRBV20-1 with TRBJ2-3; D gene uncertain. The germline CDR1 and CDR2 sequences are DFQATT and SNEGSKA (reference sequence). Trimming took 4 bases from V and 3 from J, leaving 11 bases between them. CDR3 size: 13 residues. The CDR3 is CSAKGKLTDTQYF. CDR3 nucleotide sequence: TGCAGTGCTAAGGGTAAATTGACAGATACGCAGTATTTT.